This T cell receptor (beta chain) was sequenced for a study of read filtering for tumor transcriptome and immune sequencing. About the study: Eight or nine patients were R-ISS I, roughly 15 were R-ISS II, about seven were R-ISS III. RNA-seq yielded only roughly 85 to 1,400 TCR reads, IR-seq about 4 to 10.27 million.

Molecular barcoded adaptors covering alpha/delta and beta/gamma chains were used on 400 to 450 ng RNA. In TCRdb, the reads were re-called with MiXCR into one record per CDR3 protein. The data show 15,000 to 20,000 distinct CDR3 sequences, with more than 20% seen just once and under 30% held by the top ten. This clonotype has only a few counts. This CDR3 comprises 14 residues. Germline assignment: CDR1 KGHSH and CDR2 LQKENI. Trimming removed 4 bases at V and 7 bases at J, with 14 bases between. Bone marrow was sampled from every patient at the time of active disease. The rearrangement joins TRBV18 to TRBJ1-5; a possible D gene is TRBD1 (5 bases). This clonotype was obtained from a donor at least 40 years old with multiple myeloma. Sequencing input: a population of CD138-negative cells sorted from bone marrow. CDR3 DNA sequence: TGTGCCAGCTCACGGGACTCAGGGACGCAGCCCCAGCATTTT. This encodes CASSRDSGTQPQHF.